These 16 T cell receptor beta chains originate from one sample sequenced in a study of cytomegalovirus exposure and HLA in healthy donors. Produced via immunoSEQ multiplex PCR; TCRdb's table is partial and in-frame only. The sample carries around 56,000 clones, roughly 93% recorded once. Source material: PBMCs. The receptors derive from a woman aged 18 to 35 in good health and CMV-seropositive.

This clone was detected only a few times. CDR3 DNA sequence: TGTGCCAGCAGCCCCACTTGGCTAGCGGGGGGCTCCAATGAGCAGTTCTTC. Residues: CASSPTWLAGGSNEQFF. V gene TRBV7-8 combines with J gene TRBJ2-1, with 11 bases matching TRBD2. The V segment lost 5 bases and the J segment 6 bases; nucleotides outside the gene matches: 12. This CDR3 is 17 amino acids long. Germline loops: CDR1 SGHVS, CDR2 FQNEAQ.

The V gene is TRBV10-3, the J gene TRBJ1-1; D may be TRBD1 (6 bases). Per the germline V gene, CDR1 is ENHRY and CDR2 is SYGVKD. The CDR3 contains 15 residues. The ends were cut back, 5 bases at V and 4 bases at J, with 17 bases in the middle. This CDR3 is CAISTGQLSGTEAFF. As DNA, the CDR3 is TGTGCCATCAGTACCGGACAGCTTTCCGGCACTGAAGCTTTCTTT.

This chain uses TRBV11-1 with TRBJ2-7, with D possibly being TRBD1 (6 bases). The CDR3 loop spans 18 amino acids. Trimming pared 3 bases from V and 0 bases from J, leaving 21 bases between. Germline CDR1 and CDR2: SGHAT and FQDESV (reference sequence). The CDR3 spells CASSLETSTGPLSYEQYF. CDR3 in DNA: TGTGCCAGCAGCTTGGAGACATCAACAGGGCCTCTCTCCTACGAGCAGTACTTC.

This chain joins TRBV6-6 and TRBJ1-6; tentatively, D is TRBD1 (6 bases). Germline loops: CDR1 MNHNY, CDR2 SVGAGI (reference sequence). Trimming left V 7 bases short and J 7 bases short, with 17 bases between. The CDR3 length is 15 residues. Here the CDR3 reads CASTQRPQGNSPLHF. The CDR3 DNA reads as TGTGCCAGCACCCAACGCCCGCAGGGGAATTCACCCCTCCACTTT.

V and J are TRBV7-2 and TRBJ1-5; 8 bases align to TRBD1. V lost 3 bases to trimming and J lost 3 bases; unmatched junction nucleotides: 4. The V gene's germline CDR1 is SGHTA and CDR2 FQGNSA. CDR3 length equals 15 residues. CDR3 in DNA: TGTGCCAGCAGCTTCGACAGGGGCCCCAATCAGCCCCAGCATTTT. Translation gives CASSFDRGPNQPQHF.

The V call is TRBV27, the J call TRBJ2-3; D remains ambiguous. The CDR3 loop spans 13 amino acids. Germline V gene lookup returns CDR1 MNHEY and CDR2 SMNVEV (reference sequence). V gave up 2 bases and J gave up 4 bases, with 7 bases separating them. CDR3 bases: TGTGCCAGCAGTTTAAGAACTGCAGATACGCAGTATTTT. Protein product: CASSLRTADTQYF.

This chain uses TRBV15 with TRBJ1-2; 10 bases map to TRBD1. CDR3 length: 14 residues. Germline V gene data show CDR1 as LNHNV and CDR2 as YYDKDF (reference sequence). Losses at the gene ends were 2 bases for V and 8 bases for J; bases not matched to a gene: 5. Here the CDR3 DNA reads TGTGCCACCAGCAGAACGGACAGGGGGAGCGGCTACACCTTC. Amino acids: CATSRTDRGSGYTF.

The CDR3 reads CASSMAQGLYNSPLHF. CDR3 nucleotide sequence: TGTGCCAGTAGTATGGCGCAGGGGTTGTATAATTCACCCCTCCACTTT. The gene calls are TRBV19 and TRBJ1-6; D perhaps matches TRBD1 (6 bases). The CDR3 covers 16 residues. The ends were cut back, 3 bases at V and 4 bases at J, with 13 bases in the middle. Germline V gene sequence: CDR1 LNHDA, CDR2 SQIVND (reference sequence).

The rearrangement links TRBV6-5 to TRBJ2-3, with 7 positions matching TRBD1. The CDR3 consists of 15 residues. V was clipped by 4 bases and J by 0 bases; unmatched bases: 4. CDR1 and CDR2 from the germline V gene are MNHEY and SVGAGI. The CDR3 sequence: CASSFRQGSTDTQYF. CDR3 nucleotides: TGTGCCAGCAGTTTCCGACAGGGTAGCACAGATACGCAGTATTTT.

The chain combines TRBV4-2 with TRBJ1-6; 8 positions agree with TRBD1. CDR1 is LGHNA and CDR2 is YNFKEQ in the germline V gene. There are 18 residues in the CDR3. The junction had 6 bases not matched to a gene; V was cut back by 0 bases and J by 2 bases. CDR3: CASSQDKAGGPYNSPLHF. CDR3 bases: TGTGCCAGCAGCCAAGATAAGGCAGGGGGCCCCTATAATTCACCCCTCCACTTT.

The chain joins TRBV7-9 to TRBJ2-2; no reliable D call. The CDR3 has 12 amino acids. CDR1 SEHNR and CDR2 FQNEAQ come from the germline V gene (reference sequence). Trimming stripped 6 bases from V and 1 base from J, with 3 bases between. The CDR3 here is CASSLNTGELFF. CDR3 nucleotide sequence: TGTGCCAGCAGTCTGAACACCGGGGAGCTGTTTTTT.

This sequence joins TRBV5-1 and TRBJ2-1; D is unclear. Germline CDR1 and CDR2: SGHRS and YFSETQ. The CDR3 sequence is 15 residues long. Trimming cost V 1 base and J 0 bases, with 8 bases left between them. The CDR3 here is CASSLPRSSYNEQFF. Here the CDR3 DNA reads TGCGCCAGCAGCTTGCCGCGTAGCTCCTACAATGAGCAGTTCTTC.

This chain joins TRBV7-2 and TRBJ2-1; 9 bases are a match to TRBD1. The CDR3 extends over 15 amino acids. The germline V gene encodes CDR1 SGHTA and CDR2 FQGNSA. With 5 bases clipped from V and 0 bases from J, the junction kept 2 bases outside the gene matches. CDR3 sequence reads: CASSDRGSSYNEQFF. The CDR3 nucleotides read TGTGCCAGCAGCGACAGGGGGAGCTCCTACAATGAGCAGTTCTTC. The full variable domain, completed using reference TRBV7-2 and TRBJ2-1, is GAGVSQSPSNKVTEKGKDVELRCDPISGHTALYWYRQSLGQGLEFLIYFQGNSAPDKSGLPSDRFSAERTGGSVSTLTIQRTQQEDSAVYLCASSDRGSSYNEQFFGPGTRLTVL.

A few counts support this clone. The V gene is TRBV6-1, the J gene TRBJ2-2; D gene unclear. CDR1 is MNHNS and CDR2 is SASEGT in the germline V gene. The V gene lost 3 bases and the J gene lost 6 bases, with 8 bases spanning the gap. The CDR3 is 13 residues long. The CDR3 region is CASSDRSAGELFF. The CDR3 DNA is TGTGCCAGCAGTGACAGGTCTGCCGGGGAGCTGTTTTTT.

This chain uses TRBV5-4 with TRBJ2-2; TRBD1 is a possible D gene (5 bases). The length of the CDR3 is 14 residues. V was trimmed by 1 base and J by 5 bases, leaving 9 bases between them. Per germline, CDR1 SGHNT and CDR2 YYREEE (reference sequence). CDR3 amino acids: CASSLKGSTGELFF. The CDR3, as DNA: TGTGCCAGCAGCTTGAAGGGGTCGACCGGGGAGCTGTTTTTT.

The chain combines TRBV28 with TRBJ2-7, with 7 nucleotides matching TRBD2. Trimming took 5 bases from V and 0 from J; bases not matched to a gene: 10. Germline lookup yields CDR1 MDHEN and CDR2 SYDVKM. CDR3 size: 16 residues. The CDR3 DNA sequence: TGTGCCAGCAGTCCTGCAGGACTAGAAAGCTCCTACGAGCAGTACTTC. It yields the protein CASSPAGLESSYEQYF. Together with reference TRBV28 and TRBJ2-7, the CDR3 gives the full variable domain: DVKVTQSSRYLVKRTGEKVFLECVQDMDHENMFWYRQDPGLGLRLIYFSYDVKMKEKGDIPEGYSVSREKKERFSLILESASTNQTSMYLCASSPAGLESSYEQYFGPGTRLTVT.